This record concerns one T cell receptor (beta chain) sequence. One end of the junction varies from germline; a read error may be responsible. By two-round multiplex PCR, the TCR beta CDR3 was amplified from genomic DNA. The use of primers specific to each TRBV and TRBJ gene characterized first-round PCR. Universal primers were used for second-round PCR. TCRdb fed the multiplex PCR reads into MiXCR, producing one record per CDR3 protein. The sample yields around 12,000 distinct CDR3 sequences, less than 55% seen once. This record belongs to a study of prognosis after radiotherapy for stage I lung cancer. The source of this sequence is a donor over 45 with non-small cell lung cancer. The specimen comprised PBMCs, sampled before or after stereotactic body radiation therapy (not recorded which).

The CDR3 DNA reads as TGTGCCAGCAGCCTCCCCCGCTGGGGGGACCACAATGATCAGTTCTTC. Translating gives CASSLPRWGDHNDQFF. The rearrangement joins TRBV6-8 to TRBJ2-1, with a tentative D call TRBD2 (6 bases). CDR3 length: 16 amino acids. Looked up from germline, CDR1 is MNHGY and CDR2 is SAAAGT.